The 7 T cell receptor beta chains below come from one sample, sequenced in a study of T cells in Graves' hyperthyroidism and ophthalmopathy. RNA transcripts served as the template for amplifying TCR beta CDR3 regions. During a first-round RT-PCR of the TCR CDR3, the HTBI primer set was used. TCRdb recomputed calls from the multiplex PCR reads with MiXCR, one row per CDR3 protein. The sample yields 640,000 or so distinct CDR3 sequences, about 15% seen once. The sequencing sample was made of blood. These TCRs come from a woman between 40 and 55 years old with Graves' ophthalmopathy.

This clonotype has a count of ten or more. The rearrangement joins TRBV27 to TRBJ2-2; 10 positions agree with TRBD2. The length of the CDR3 is 16 residues. Unmatched junction bases numbered 8, after V lost 5 bases and J lost 5 bases. Germline V gives CDR1 MNHEY, CDR2 SMNVEV (reference sequence). The CDR3, as DNA: TGTGCCAGCAGTCCCCTAGCGGGAGTCGGTACCGGGGAGCTGTTTTTT. This translates into CASSPLAGVGTGELFF.

This clonotype was seen only a few times. The gene calls are TRBV29-1 and TRBJ2-5, with 12 bases identical to TRBD2. Unmatched junction bases numbered 8, after V lost 2 bases and J lost 7 bases. This CDR3 is 15 amino acids long. Germline-derived CDR1 and CDR2 are SQVTM and ANQGSEA. CDR3 sequence: CSVEPGTSGWGTQYF. In DNA form, the CDR3 reads TGCAGCGTTGAACCCGGGACTAGCGGGTGGGGGACCCAGTACTTC.

A remark on this clonotype: With a much larger clone just one base away, this may be a read error. The chain recombines TRBV19 with TRBJ2-7, with D possibly matching TRBD1 (5 bases). V was cut by 3 bases and J by 5 bases, with 14 bases left in between. The CDR3 sequence is 14 residues long. Germline CDR1 is LNHDA and CDR2 is SQIVND (reference sequence). In nucleotides, the CDR3 is TGTGCCAGTAGTATCGTGGGGCAGGGCCACGAGCAGTACTTC. This sequence encodes CASSIVGQGHEQYF.

This clonotype was detected ten times or more. The chain combines TRBV5-6 with TRBJ2-7; D remains unclear. The CDR3 covers 12 residues. The germline CDR1 and CDR2 sequences are SGHDT and YYEEEE. Deletions cut 4 bases from V and 6 bases from J, with 11 bases between. The CDR3 here is CASSLQLTEQYF. The CDR3 coding sequence is TGTGCCAGCAGCCTGCAACTAACCGAGCAGTACTTC.

In its sample, this clonotype was seen many times. The CDR3 DNA is TGCAGTGCGGATCCGGGACAGACGAACACTGAAGCTTTCTTT. It encodes CSADPGQTNTEAFF. V gene TRBV20-1 combines with J gene TRBJ1-1; 7 bases match TRBD1. Germline V gene data show CDR1 as DFQATT and CDR2 as SNEGSKA (reference sequence). With 6 bases clipped from V and 1 base from J, the junction kept 8 bases outside the gene matches. CDR3 length: 14 amino acids.

The sample holds a few counts of this clonotype. The chain combines TRBV12-5 with TRBJ1-1; D is perhaps TRBD1 (6 bases). Germline CDR1 reads LGHNT; CDR2 reads FRNRAP. The CDR3 length is 19 residues. Between the trimmed V and J ends, which lost 4 bases and 0 bases, there was a span of 24 bases. The CDR3 here is CASGYRVALLRKMNTEAFF. The CDR3 region has the DNA TGTGCTAGTGGTTACAGGGTGGCCCTCCTCCGGAAGATGAACACTGAAGCTTTCTTT.

In this sample, this clonotype turned up many times. This chain links TRBV6-4 with TRBJ1-2, with 9 bases aligning to TRBD1. CDR3 size: 14 residues. The V segment lost 5 bases and the J segment 8 bases; nucleotides outside the gene matches: 9. CDR1 MRHNA and CDR2 SNTAGT come from the germline V gene. The CDR3 spells CASSNGQGSRGYTF. The CDR3 region has the DNA TGTGCCAGCAGTAACGGACAGGGGTCTCGCGGCTACACCTTC.